The 8 T cell receptor beta chains in this list originate from one sample, sequenced in a study of immune evolution from preneoplasia to lung adenocarcinoma (TCRdb year 2021). Receptor libraries were prepared by the immunoSEQ multiplex PCR assay. The immuneACCESS repertoire file appears here via TCRdb, limited to in-frame rearrangements. These files lack a portion of the clones; in checked studies, under half of the deficit traces to unresolved V genes, and the cause of the others is not known. The sample data list 25,000 to 30,000 clones, and about two thirds of these were observed just once. The ten largest clones capture roughly 6% of the sample. The sample taken for sequencing was FFPE invasive lung adenocarcinoma tissue. The sample's cell subset or site label, in plain terms: frankly invasive lung adenocarcinoma (ADC). These receptors were obtained from a person in their sixties or seventies with invasive lung adenocarcinoma. Some clones in this sample may be carry-over from other donors' samples.

The chain employs TRBV11-3 and TRBJ2-5, with 13 nucleotides matching TRBD2. With 1 base clipped from V and 2 bases from J, the junction kept 4 bases outside the gene matches. CDR1 is SGHNT, CDR2 YENEEA, per germline. The CDR3 sequence is 17 residues long. The CDR3 loop reads CASSLGLAGGGQETQYF. The CDR3 coding sequence is TGTGCCAGCAGCTTAGGACTAGCGGGAGGTGGGCAAGAGACCCAGTACTTC.

CDR3: CASSRSDTQYF. The CDR3 region has the DNA TGTGCCAGCAGCCGCTCTGATACGCAGTATTTT. This chain links TRBV7-9 with TRBJ2-3; no clear D. CDR1 and CDR2 (germline): SEHNR, FQNEAQ (reference sequence). The CDR3 totals 11 residues. V was cut by 5 bases and J by 6 bases, with 6 bases left in between.

V usage is TRBV7-2 and J usage is TRBJ1-1, with unresolved D. V was shortened by 3 bases and J by 4 bases, with 9 bases between the two germline ends. Germline values: CDR1 SGHTA, CDR2 FQGNSA. The CDR3 consists of 13 residues. The CDR3 region is CASSFRWGTEAFF. CDR3 nucleotides: TGTGCCAGCAGCTTCCGGTGGGGCACTGAAGCTTTCTTT.

The chain has TRBV28 and TRBJ2-1, with D possibly matching TRBD2 (7 bases). The CDR3 length is 15 residues. Germline CDR1 and CDR2: MDHEN and SYDVKM. V was pared by 6 bases and J by 8 bases, with 20 bases between. CDR3 residues: CASSSPPIGGDEQFF. The CDR3 DNA sequence: TGTGCCAGCAGCTCACCTCCAATAGGGGGGGATGAGCAGTTCTTC. The full variable domain, its missing parts supplied by reference TRBV28 and TRBJ2-1, is DVKVTQSSRYLVKRTGEKVFLECVQDMDHENMFWYRQDPGLGLRLIYFSYDVKMKEKGDIPEGYSVSREKKERFSLILESASTNQTSMYLCASSSPPIGGDEQFFGPGTRLTVL.

V and J are TRBV7-2 and TRBJ2-4; D perhaps matches TRBD1 (6 bases). This CDR3 is built from 15 residues. Trimming took 3 bases from V and 3 from J, leaving 12 bases between them. Germline-derived CDR1 and CDR2 are SGHTA and FQGNSA. The CDR3 DNA is TGTGCCAGCAGCTTGGGCACAGGGAACAAAAACATTCAGTACTTC. It is translated as CASSLGTGNKNIQYF.

Of note for this clone: In the same sample, other DNA sequences code for this CDR3. The rearrangement uses TRBV18 and TRBJ2-1; D is possibly TRBD2 (5 bases). V shed 3 bases and J shed 0 bases, with 15 bases lying between them. CDR1 KGHSH and CDR2 LQKENI come from the germline V gene. The CDR3 sequence is 17 residues long. CDR3 in amino acids: CASSPPAMRASYNEQFF. The CDR3 DNA reads as TGTGCCAGCTCACCGCCGGCGATGAGGGCCTCCTACAATGAGCAGTTCTTC.

The rearrangement links TRBV5-4 to TRBJ1-1, with D unclear. The V end was cut by 4 bases, the J end by 11 bases, with 18 bases between. This CDR3 is 13 amino acids long. Germline V CDR1 and CDR2: SGHNT, YYREEE (reference sequence). The CDR3 reads CASSNPLGRSAFF. CDR3 sequence (DNA): TGTGCCAGCAGCAATCCTCTCGGTCGTTCGGCTTTCTTT.

This chain connects TRBV6-5 to TRBJ2-1, with D possibly TRBD2 on 5 matching bases. Trimming removed 7 bases at V and 0 bases at J, with 13 bases between. Germline V gives CDR1 MNHEY, CDR2 SVGAGI. The CDR3 consists of 15 residues. CDR3 sequence reads: CASKTREYSYNEQFF. The CDR3 nucleotides are TGTGCCAGCAAAACGAGGGAGTACTCCTACAATGAGCAGTTCTTC.